This T cell receptor beta chain was recovered during a study of beta chain features in type 1 diabetes. At the level of the study: The patients were much like the healthy donors in age, gender and cell yields. Study-level points and caveats: cDNA sequencing could over-represent cells with high TCR expression. All four CD4+ subsets from Type 1 diabetes patients carried moderately but significantly shorter TCRB CDR3s.

The ends lost 5 bases at V and 4 bases at J; junction bases unmatched: 4. CDR1 and CDR2 from the germline V gene are SNHLY and FYNNEI. The CDR3 consists of 14 residues. Sorting with CD45RO/CCR7/CD25/CD127/CD95/CD27 yielded naive, central memory, regulatory and stem-like memory CD4+ cells. Only a few counts were recorded for this clone. The antigen is undetermined. Expressed TCRB transcripts were sequenced because the isolated RNA had all been reverse transcribed beforehand. Clones were read by immunoSEQ multiplex PCR, and TCRdb kept only the in-frame ones, dropping some. The profile shows about 900,000 clones, 17% of them singletons.

This clonotype originated in a woman aged 18-30 years in good health. The chain employs TRBV2 and TRBJ2-3, with 9 bases lining up with TRBD1. Specimen: naive CD4+ T cells from blood. The chain's CDR3 is CASSPGQGPDTQYF. Written as DNA, the CDR3 is TGTGCCAGCAGTCCGGGACAGGGTCCAGATACGCAGTATTTT.